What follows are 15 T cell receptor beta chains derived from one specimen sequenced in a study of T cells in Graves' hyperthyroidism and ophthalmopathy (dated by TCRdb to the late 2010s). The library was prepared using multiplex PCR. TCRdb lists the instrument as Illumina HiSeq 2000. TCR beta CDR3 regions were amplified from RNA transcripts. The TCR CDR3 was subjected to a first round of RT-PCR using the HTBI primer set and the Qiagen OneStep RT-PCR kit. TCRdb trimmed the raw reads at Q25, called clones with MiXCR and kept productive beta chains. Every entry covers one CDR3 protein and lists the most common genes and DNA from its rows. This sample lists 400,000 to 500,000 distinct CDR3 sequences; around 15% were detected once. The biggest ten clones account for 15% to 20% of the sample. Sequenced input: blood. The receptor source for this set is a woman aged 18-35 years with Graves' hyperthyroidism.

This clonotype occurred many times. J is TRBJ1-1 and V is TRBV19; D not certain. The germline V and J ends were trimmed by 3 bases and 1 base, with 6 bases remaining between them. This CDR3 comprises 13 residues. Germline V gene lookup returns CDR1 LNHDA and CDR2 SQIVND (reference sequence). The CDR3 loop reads CASSMEGNTEAFF. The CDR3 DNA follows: TGTGCCAGTAGTATGGAGGGGAACACTGAAGCTTTCTTT.

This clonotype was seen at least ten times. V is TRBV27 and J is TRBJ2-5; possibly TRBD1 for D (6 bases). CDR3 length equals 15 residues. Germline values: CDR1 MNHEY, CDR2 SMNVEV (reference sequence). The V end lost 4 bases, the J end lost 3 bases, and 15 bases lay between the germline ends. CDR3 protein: CASSSLSGAEETQYF. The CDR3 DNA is TGTGCCAGCAGTTCACTATCAGGGGCGGAAGAGACCCAGTACTTC.

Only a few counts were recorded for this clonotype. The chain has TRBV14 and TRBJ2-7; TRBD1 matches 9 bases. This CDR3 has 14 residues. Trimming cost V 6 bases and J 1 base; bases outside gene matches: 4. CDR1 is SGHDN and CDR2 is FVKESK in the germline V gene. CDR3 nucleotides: TGTGCCAGCAGTCGGACAGGGGAATCCTACGAGCAGTACTTC. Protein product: CASSRTGESYEQYF. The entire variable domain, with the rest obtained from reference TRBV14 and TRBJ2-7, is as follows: EAGVTQFPSHSVIEKGQTVTLRCDPISGHDNLYWYRRVMGKEIKFLLHFVKESKQDESGMPNNRFLAERTGGTYSTLKVQPAELEDSGVYFCASSRTGESYEQYFGPGTRLTVT.

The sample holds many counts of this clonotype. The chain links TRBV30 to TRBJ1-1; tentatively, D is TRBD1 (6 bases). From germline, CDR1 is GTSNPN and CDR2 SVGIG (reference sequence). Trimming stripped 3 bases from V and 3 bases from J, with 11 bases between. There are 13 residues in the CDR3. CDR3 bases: TGTGCCTGGAGCAAGGAGGGGGACACTGAAGCTTTCTTT. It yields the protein CAWSKEGDTEAFF. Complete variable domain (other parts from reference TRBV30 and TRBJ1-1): SQTIHQWPATLVQPVGSPLSLECTVEGTSNPNLYWYRQAAGRGLQLLFYSVGIGQISSEVPQNLSASRPQDRQFILSSKKLLLSDSGFYLCAWSKEGDTEAFFGQGTRLTVV.

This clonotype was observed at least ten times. This CDR3 reads CAWSVGILYEQYF. In nucleotides, the CDR3 is TGTGCCTGGAGTGTGGGTATTCTCTACGAGCAGTACTTC. This chain connects TRBV30 to TRBJ2-7; D remains ambiguous. The germline V gene has CDR1 GTSNPN and CDR2 SVGIG (reference sequence). The CDR3 runs to 13 residues. Trimming took 0 bases from V and 3 from J, leaving 9 bases between them.

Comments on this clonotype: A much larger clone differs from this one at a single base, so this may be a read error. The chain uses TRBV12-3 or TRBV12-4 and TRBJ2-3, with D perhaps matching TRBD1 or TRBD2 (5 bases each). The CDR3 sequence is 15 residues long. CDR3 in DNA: TGTGCCAGCAGTCCCCTAGGGACCACCACAGGTACGCAGTATTTT. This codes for CASSPLGTTTGTQYF.

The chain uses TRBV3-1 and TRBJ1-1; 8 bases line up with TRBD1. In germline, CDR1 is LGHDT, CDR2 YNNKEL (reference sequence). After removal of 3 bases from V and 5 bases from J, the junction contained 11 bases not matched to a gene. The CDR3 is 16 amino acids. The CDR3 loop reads CASSQSSQGAGTEAFF. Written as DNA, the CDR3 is TGTGCCAGCAGCCAGTCATCTCAGGGGGCAGGGACTGAAGCTTTCTTT.

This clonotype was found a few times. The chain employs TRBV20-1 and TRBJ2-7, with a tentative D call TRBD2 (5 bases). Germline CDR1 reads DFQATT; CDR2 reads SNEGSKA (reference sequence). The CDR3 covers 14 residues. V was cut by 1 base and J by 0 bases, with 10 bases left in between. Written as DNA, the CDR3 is TGCAGTGCTAGAGGCGGAACTAGCTCCTACGAGCAGTACTTC. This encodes CSARGGTSSYEQYF.

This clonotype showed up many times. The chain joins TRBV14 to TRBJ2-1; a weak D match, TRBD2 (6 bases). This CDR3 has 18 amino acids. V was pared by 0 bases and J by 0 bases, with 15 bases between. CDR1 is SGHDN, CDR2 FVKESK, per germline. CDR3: CASSQEKGGEASYNEQFF. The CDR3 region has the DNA TGTGCCAGCAGCCAAGAGAAGGGCGGGGAGGCCTCCTACAATGAGCAGTTCTTC. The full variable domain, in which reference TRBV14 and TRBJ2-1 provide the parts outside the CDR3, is EAGVTQFPSHSVIEKGQTVTLRCDPISGHDNLYWYRRVMGKEIKFLLHFVKESKQDESGMPNNRFLAERTGGTYSTLKVQPAELEDSGVYFCASSQEKGGEASYNEQFFGPGTRLTVL.

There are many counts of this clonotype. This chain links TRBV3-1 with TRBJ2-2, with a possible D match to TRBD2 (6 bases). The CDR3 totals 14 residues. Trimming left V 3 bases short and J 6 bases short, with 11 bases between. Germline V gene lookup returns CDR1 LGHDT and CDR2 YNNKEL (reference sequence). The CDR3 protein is CASSQTSAAGELFF. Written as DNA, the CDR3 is TGTGCCAGCAGCCAGACTAGTGCGGCCGGGGAGCTGTTTTTT.

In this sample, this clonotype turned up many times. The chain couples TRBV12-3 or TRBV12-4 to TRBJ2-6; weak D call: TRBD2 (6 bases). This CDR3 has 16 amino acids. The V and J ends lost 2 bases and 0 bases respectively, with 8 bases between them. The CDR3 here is CASSLPGSSGANVLTF. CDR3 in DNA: TGTGCCAGCAGTTTACCCGGGAGCTCTGGGGCCAACGTCCTGACTTTC.

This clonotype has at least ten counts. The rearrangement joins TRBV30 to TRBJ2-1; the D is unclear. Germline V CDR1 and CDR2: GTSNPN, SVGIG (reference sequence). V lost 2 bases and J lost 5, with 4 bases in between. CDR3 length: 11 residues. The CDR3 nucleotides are TGTGCCTGGAGTCTGAACAATGAGCAGTTCTTC. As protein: CAWSLNNEQFF.

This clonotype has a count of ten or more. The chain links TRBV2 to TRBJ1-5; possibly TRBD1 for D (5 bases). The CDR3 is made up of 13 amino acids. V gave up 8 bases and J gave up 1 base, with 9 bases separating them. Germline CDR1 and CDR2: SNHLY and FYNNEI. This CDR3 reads CASRDGSNQPQHF. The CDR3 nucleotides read TGTGCCAGCCGGGACGGCAGCAATCAGCCCCAGCATTTT.

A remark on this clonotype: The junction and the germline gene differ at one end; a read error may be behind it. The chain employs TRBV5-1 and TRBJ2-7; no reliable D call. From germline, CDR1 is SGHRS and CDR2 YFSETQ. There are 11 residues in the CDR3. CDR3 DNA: TGCGTCAGCAGCCAAGACTACGAGCAGTACTTC. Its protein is CVSSQDYEQYF.

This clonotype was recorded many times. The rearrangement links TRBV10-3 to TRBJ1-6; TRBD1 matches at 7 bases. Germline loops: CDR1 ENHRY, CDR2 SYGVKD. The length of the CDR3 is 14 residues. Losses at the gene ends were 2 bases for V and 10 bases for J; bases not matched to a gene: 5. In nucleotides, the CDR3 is TGTGCCATCAGTGAGAGACAGGGTGGCTCACCCCTCCACTTT. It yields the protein CAISERQGGSPLHF.